The 5 T cell receptor beta chains in this list originate from one sample, sequenced in a study of T cells expressing NK-cell markers. Using the 5' RACE reads, TCRdb records one entry per CDR3 protein without DNA. This repertoire includes around 550,000 distinct CDR3 sequences. The specimen was blood T cells: a sorted CD56 or NKG2C T cell subset, CD4+ or CD8+ T cells, or bulk PBMC T cells (not recorded which). Receptors originate from a man aged 18 to 35 in good health.

The chain recombines TRBV20-1 with TRBJ1-4. This CDR3 region has 14 residues. Germline V CDR1 and CDR2: DFQATT, SNEGSKA (reference sequence). CDR3 amino acids: CSASEVVANEKLFF.

V and J are TRBV29-1 and TRBJ2-1; TCRdb picks TRBD1, but there is no DNA to check that call. The CDR3 length is 14 residues. The germline V gene has CDR1 SQVTM and CDR2 ANQGSEA. CDR3 loop: CSYDGGSRGNEQFF.

The chain uses TRBV21-1 and TRBJ2-1; TCRdb names TRBD1, which stays unverified in the absence of DNA. TRBV21-1 is a pseudogene locus. The CDR3 is 12 amino acids. CDR3 residues: CASRDSRAEQFF.

V usage is TRBV7-9 and J usage is TRBJ2-1; TCRdb's assignment of TRBD2 cannot be checked, as there is no DNA. Germline lookup yields CDR1 SEHNR and CDR2 FQNEAQ (reference sequence). This CDR3 spans 17 amino acids. This CDR3 reads CASSRLAGGVAKAEQFF.

The V gene is TRBV20-1, the J gene TRBJ2-1. The CDR3 length is 13 residues. Germline V gene lookup returns CDR1 DFQATT and CDR2 SNEGSKA (reference sequence). CDR3: CSALDQGYNEQFF.